This T cell receptor beta chain is drawn from a study of OX40 agonist ivuxolimab in advanced cancers. Germline loops: CDR1 LNHDA, CDR2 SQIVND (reference sequence). Unmatched junction bases numbered 13, after V lost 5 bases and J lost 0 bases. CDR3 size: 17 residues. Produced via immunoSEQ multiplex PCR; TCRdb's table is partial and in-frame only. Of approximately 23,000 clones listed, 75% to 90% are singletons. The TCR was taken from an adult with an advanced solid tumor such as melanoma, head and neck, liver or kidney cancer. The sample in question was CD4+ or CD8+ T cells sorted from blood, obtained in a trial of the OX40 agonist ivuxolimab. This sequence joins TRBV19 and TRBJ2-7, with 7 bases matching TRBD2. In DNA, the CDR3 is TGTGCCAGTAGTGCCGGAAGGACGGGGGGTCCCTCCTACGAGCAGTACTTC. Amino acid sequence: CASSAGRTGGPSYEQYF.